The next 16 T cell receptor beta chains were all read from a single sample in a study of shared clonotypes between healthy human individuals. This table comes from immunoSEQ multiplex PCR, and its TCRdb copy is limited to in-frame clones, with some not included. The table has approximately 720,000 clones, roughly 78% seen once; the top ten hold roughly 1.8%. Sample: memory CD4+ T cells sorted from blood. Subset specified: CD45RA-negative fraction. These receptors all stem from a woman in her 30s in good health.

This chain links TRBV2 with TRBJ1-1, with D possibly TRBD1 on 6 matching bases. V was trimmed by 4 bases and J by 8 bases, leaving 11 bases between them. CDR3 length equals 12 residues. CDR1 and CDR2 from the germline V gene are SNHLY and FYNNEI. The CDR3 nucleotides are TGTGCCAGCAGTGTCAGGGGCATAGAAGCTTTCTTT. Its protein product is CASSVRGIEAFF. The full variable domain, completed using reference TRBV2 and TRBJ1-1, is EPEVTQTPSHQVTQMGQEVILRCVPISNHLYFYWYRQILGQKVEFLVSFYNNEISEKSEIFDDQFSVERPDGSNFTLKIRSTKLEDSAMYFCASSVRGIEAFFGQGTRLTVV.

The V call is TRBV28, the J call TRBJ2-1, with 16 bases matching TRBD2. V lost 7 bases and J lost 3; bases outside the gene matches: 3. The CDR3 has 16 residues. The V gene's germline CDR1 is MDHEN and CDR2 SYDVKM. The CDR3 DNA reads TGTGCCAGCACCGGGACTAGCGGGAGGGACTACAATGAGCAGTTCTTC. Its protein product is CASTGTSGRDYNEQFF.

The gene calls are TRBV19 and TRBJ1-1; D gene unclear. This CDR3 has 13 amino acids. CDR1 is LNHDA, CDR2 SQIVND, per germline (reference sequence). Trimming pared 3 bases from V and 5 bases from J, leaving 10 bases between. CDR3 amino acids: CASSMAERTEAFF. The CDR3 bases are TGTGCCAGTAGTATGGCGGAGCGGACTGAAGCTTTCTTT.

This chain uses TRBV19 with TRBJ1-1; tentatively, D is TRBD1 (5 bases). CDR1 and CDR2 from the germline V gene are LNHDA and SQIVND (reference sequence). The CDR3 is made up of 15 amino acids. V lost 7 bases and J lost 0, with 15 bases in between. CDR3 region: CASNGAGVLNTEAFF. The DNA of the CDR3 is TGTGCCAGTAACGGGGCGGGCGTGCTGAACACTGAAGCTTTCTTT.

The chain joins TRBV6-5 to TRBJ2-5; 10 nucleotides match TRBD2. Near its end, the DNA agrees better with TRBJ2-7, so the J call may be wrong. Germline CDR1 MNHEY, CDR2 SVGAGI. The CDR3 has 14 residues. The CDR3 protein is CASSVTSGTYEQYF. CDR3 nucleotide sequence: TGTGCCAGCAGTGTCACTAGCGGGACCTACGAGCAGTACTTC.

This clone was seen at least ten times. The chain links TRBV5-1 to TRBJ2-3; 7 bases are shared with TRBD1. The CDR3 consists of 16 residues. CDR1 and CDR2 from the germline V gene are SGHRS and YFSETQ. Losses at the gene ends were 4 bases for V and 0 bases for J; bases not matched to a gene: 8. DNA for the CDR3: TGCGCCAGCAGCCCAGGGACAGAGATAAGCACAGATACGCAGTATTTT. Translating it yields CASSPGTEISTDTQYF. Supplemented by reference TRBV5-1 and TRBJ2-3, the full variable domain reads KAGVTQTPRYLIKTRGQQVTLSCSPISGHRSVSWYQQTPGQGLQFLFEYFSETQRNKGNFPGRFSGRQFSNSRSEMNVSTLELGDSALYLCASSPGTEISTDTQYFGPGTRLTVL.

The rearrangement joins TRBV18 to TRBJ2-1; the match to TRBD1 covers 7 bases. The germline V gene encodes CDR1 KGHSH and CDR2 LQKENI. V lost 0 bases, J lost 4 bases, and 15 bases stayed unmatched. This CDR3 spans 19 amino acids. DNA of the CDR3: TGTGCCAGCTCACCACCTCGAGGTTTCCGGGACAGTAAATACAATGAGCAGTTCTTC. This gives the protein CASSPPRGFRDSKYNEQFF.

The chain carries TRBV5-1 and TRBJ1-1; 11 bases match TRBD1. V dropped 4 bases and J dropped 3; count of bases not matched to a gene: 8. The CDR3 length is 16 residues. Per germline, CDR1 SGHRS and CDR2 YFSETQ. The CDR3 coding sequence is TGCGCCAGCAGCCCCGGGACAGGGGGATATGACACTGAAGCTTTCTTT. It encodes CASSPGTGGYDTEAFF.

V gene TRBV19 combines with J gene TRBJ2-3; 7 positions agree with TRBD2. The J segment lost 4 bases and the V segment lost 5 bases, leaving 9 bases of the junction unmatched. The germline gives CDR1 LNHDA, CDR2 SQIVND (reference sequence). The CDR3 runs 15 residues. The CDR3: CASSPGAGVSDTQYF. The CDR3 nucleotides read TGTGCCAGTAGTCCCGGTGCGGGAGTTTCAGATACGCAGTATTTT.

The chain couples TRBV28 to TRBJ1-3; no reliable D call. Germline loops: CDR1 MDHEN, CDR2 SYDVKM. The length of the CDR3 is 14 residues. V lost 3 bases and J lost 3, with 9 bases in between. This chain's CDR3 is CASSLEQSGNTIYF. CDR3 in DNA: TGTGCCAGCAGTTTGGAGCAGAGTGGAAACACCATATATTTT.

The gene calls are TRBV18 and TRBJ2-7; TRBD1 might be the D (5 bases). The CDR3 is 14 amino acids. Per germline, CDR1 KGHSH and CDR2 LQKENI. Trimming took 3 bases from V and 2 from J, leaving 11 bases between them. The CDR3 region has the DNA TGTGCCAGCTCACCCGTGACAGCGACCTACGAGCAGTACTTC. This translates into CASSPVTATYEQYF.

The rearrangement links TRBV29-1 to TRBJ2-1; 11 nucleotides agree with TRBD2. The V gene's germline CDR1 is SQVTM and CDR2 ANQGSEA. The CDR3 consists of 17 residues. V shed 6 bases, J shed 0 bases, and the junction held 10 bases outside the gene matches. CDR3 protein: CSVAGTSGLSSYNEQFF. As DNA, the CDR3 is TGCAGCGTAGCCGGGACTAGCGGTCTTAGCTCCTACAATGAGCAGTTCTTC.

The chain uses TRBV11-2 and TRBJ2-7; possibly TRBD1 for D (5 bases). The CDR3 loop spans 14 amino acids. CDR1 and CDR2 from the germline V gene are SGHAT and FQNNGV. Trimming removed 0 bases from V and 5 bases from J, with 11 bases in between. The CDR3 region is CASSLDVGRDEQYF. For the CDR3, the DNA is TGTGCCAGCAGCTTAGATGTCGGCAGGGACGAGCAGTACTTC.

V usage is TRBV7-2 and J usage is TRBJ1-4; D perhaps matches TRBD1 (6 bases). The V end lost 1 base, the J end lost 7 bases, and 13 bases lay between the germline ends. Germline CDR1 reads SGHTA; CDR2 reads FQGNSA. This CDR3 contains 15 residues. The CDR3 region has the DNA TGTGCCAGCAGCTTAGAAGGGGGGAGGGGTGAAAAACTGTTTTTT. It specifies CASSLEGGRGEKLFF.

The sample holds many counts of this clone. The chain links TRBV5-4 to TRBJ2-7; either TRBD1 or TRBD2 may supply D (9 bases each). Per germline, CDR1 SGHNT and CDR2 YYREEE (reference sequence). The germline V and J ends were trimmed by 4 bases and 3 bases, with 20 bases remaining between them. There are 16 residues in the CDR3. The CDR3, as DNA: TGTGCCAGCAGCGCGGGAGGGACAGGGAGAAACTACGAGCAGTACTTC. Translating gives CASSAGGTGRNYEQYF.

This clone was picked up a small number of times. This rearrangement joins TRBV19 to TRBJ2-3; the D gene is possibly TRBD2 (5 bases). The CDR3 covers 15 residues. Per germline, CDR1 LNHDA and CDR2 SQIVND (reference sequence). Trimming left V 2 bases short and J 2 bases short, with 11 bases between. CDR3 loop: CASSISLEVTDTQYF. CDR3 coding DNA: TGTGCCAGTAGTATATCGTTGGAGGTCACAGATACGCAGTATTTT.